This is a list of T cell receptor beta chains from one sample in a study of regulatory T cells in long-lasting Graves disease. One entry per CDR3 protein results from TCRdb running MiXCR on the multiplex PCR reads. The data show about 450,000 distinct CDR3 sequences, 14% seen once. These data also formed part of another study, on T cells in Graves' hyperthyroidism and ophthalmopathy.

The specimen was peripheral blood mononuclear cells (PBMCs), collected at new diagnosis, from a patient treated with antithyroid drugs. These receptors were obtained from a woman aged 45-65 years with Graves disease. Both conserved end residues are part of each CDR3. The order of the fields is clone size, D gene, J gene, V gene, CDR3 DNA, CDR3 protein. D genes are given only for firm matches. Size values are once, few and many counts, or a class for expanded clones, and some rows have none.

many TRBD2 TRBJ2-1 TRBV2 TGTGCCAGCAGTGTGGAACTAGCGGGAGTTCCCAATGAGCAGTTCTTC CASSVELAGVPNEQFF
many TRBD2 TRBJ2-5 TRBV6-1 TGTGCCAGCAGTGACAGGACTAGCGATGGGACCCAGTACTTC CASSDRTSDGTQYF
. . TRBJ2-2 TRBV6-9 TGTGCCAGCGGGGACGATGGGCTGTTTTTT CASGDDGLFF
many . TRBJ1-1 TRBV10-3 TGTGCCACCACTGGGGACCCCATGCGGAACACTGAAGCTTTCTTT CATTGDPMRNTEAFF
. TRBD2 TRBJ2-1 TRBV27 TGTGCCAGCAGTTTACCCCGGGGTAGCGGGGATGAGCAGTTCTTC CASSLPRGSGDEQFF
many . TRBJ2-1 TRBV28 TGTGCCAGCAGTGTATGGTCCGTACCGGGTGAGCAGTTCTTC CASSVWSVPGEQFF
many . TRBJ1-1 TRBV28 TGTGCCAGCAGTTTTACAGGGCCAGCTTTCTTT CASSFTGPAFF
few . TRBJ2-6 TRBV3-1 TGTGCCAGCAGCAAGATCAGGGTTCCCCACTCTGGGGCCAACGTCCTGACTTTC CASSKIRVPHSGANVLTF
many . TRBJ2-7 TRBV28 TGTGCCAGCAGTTTAATCCAGGCCGGGTCCTACGAGCAGTACTTC CASSLIQAGSYEQYF
many TRBD1 TRBJ1-2 TRBV28 TGTGCCAGTAGGGGACAGGGCTTGGGGTATGGCTACACCTTC CASRGQGLGYGYTF
few . TRBJ1-1 TRBV27 TGTGCCAGTGCGGGTTGGAGCACTGAAGCTTTCTTT CASAGWSTEAFF
many . TRBJ2-1 TRBV29-1 TGCAGCGCCCCCGTGCCCTCCTACAATGAGCAGTTCTTC CSAPVPSYNEQFF
many TRBD1 TRBJ1-5 TRBV6-1 TGTGCCAGCAGTCCCTGGACAGGGGGAAATCAGCCCCAGCATTTT CASSPWTGGNQPQHF
. . TRBJ2-7 TRBV6-1 TGCGCCAGCGGACTCCTCCTAGGGGCCTACGAGCAGTACTTC CASGLLLGAYEQYF
few . TRBJ2-2 TRBV20-1 TGCAGTGCTAAACCGGTACGGGAGAACACCGGGGAGCTGTTTTTT CSAKPVRENTGELFF
few TRBD2 TRBJ2-1 TRBV5-1 TGCGCCAGCAGCTTCCTAGGACTAGCGGGAACTCACTACAATGAGCAGTTCTTC CASSFLGLAGTHYNEQFF
. TRBD2 TRBJ2-7 TRBV9 TGTGCCAGCAGCCCAGCGGGAAACTACTACGAGCAGTACTTC CASSPAGNYYEQYF
many TRBD1 TRBJ2-2 TRBV28 TGTGCCAGTCTGACAGGGGGCGCAACCGGGGAGCTGTTTTTT CASLTGGATGELFF
few TRBD1 TRBJ2-7 TRBV4-1 TGCGCCAGCAGCAGACAGGGGGTCGGGACTTTGTACGAGCAGTACTTC CASSRQGVGTLYEQYF
many . TRBJ2-1 TRBV28 TGTGCCACGTACTCCTTGACAGGCCTATACAATGAGCAGTTCTTC CATYSLTGLYNEQFF
. . TRBJ1-3 TRBV28 TGTGCCAGCAGTTTCGGGCAGTCTGGAAACACCATATATTTT CASSFGQSGNTIYF
. . TRBJ2-2 TRBV9 TGTGCCAGCAGCGGCCCCCAGAAACCAAACACCGGGGAGCTGTTTTTT CASSGPQKPNTGELFF
many TRBD2 TRBJ2-1 TRBV6-2/TRBV6-3 TGTGCCAGCAGTTACTCAATGCGGGAGAGATACAATGAGCAGTTCTTC CASSYSMRERYNEQFF
. . TRBJ1-2 TRBV27 TGTGCCAGCAGAGGAGAGGTTGGCTACACCTTC CASRGEVGYTF
many TRBD1 TRBJ2-7 TRBV5-1 TGCGCCAGCAGCGTGTCAGGGGGCGGGTACGAGCAGTACTTC CASSVSGGGYEQYF
few . TRBJ2-7 TRBV6-2/TRBV6-3 TGTGCCAGCAGTTACTCCCGCGCCTACGAGCAGTACTTC CASSYSRAYEQYF
few TRBD2 TRBJ2-5 TRBV5-1 TGCGCCAGCAGGCCGGGACTAGGGACGGGGGAGACCCAGTACTTC CASRPGLGTGETQYF
. . TRBJ2-6 TRBV5-1 TGCGCCAGCAGCTTCGGTGGGGCTGGGGCCAACGTCCTGACTTTC CASSFGGAGANVLTF
few . TRBJ1-4 TRBV7-9 TGTGCCAGCGGGGGGGGCGTCACTAATGAAAAACTGTTTTTT CASGGGVTNEKLFF
many . TRBJ1-1 TRBV25-1 TGTGCCAGCAGTGAATATGGGTCGGGCATTTCGTACACTGAAGCTTTCTTT CASSEYGSGISYTEAFF
. . TRBJ2-6 TRBV2 TGTGCCAGCAGTGTACAGGGTTATGGGGTCAACGTCCTGACTTTC CASSVQGYGVNVLTF
. . TRBJ1-5 TRBV2 TGTGCCAGCAGTGGTGAGGGGATCCAGCCCCAGCATTTT CASSGEGIQPQHF
many TRBD2 TRBJ2-7 TRBV2 TGTGCCAGCAGCGCGGGACTAGTCTCCTACGAGCAGTACTTC CASSAGLVSYEQYF
few . TRBJ2-3 TRBV24-1 TGTGCCACCAGTGATCCCGGGTCGAAGACAGATACGCAGTATTTT CATSDPGSKTDTQYF
many TRBD2 TRBJ2-1 TRBV18 TGTGCCAGCTCACCTAATTGGACTAGCGGACCTAACAATGAGCAGTTCTTC CASSPNWTSGPNNEQFF
many TRBD2 TRBJ2-1 TRBV28 TGTGCCAGCAGTTTATGGGCGGGAGTGAATGAGCAGTTCTTC CASSLWAGVNEQFF
. TRBD1 TRBJ1-1 TRBV19 TGTGCCAGTAGTATGTCAGGGGGGGACACTGAAGCTTTCTTT CASSMSGGDTEAFF
few TRBD2 TRBJ2-3 TRBV6-1 TGTGCCAGCAGTGACGCGGGAGGGCCAACAGATACGCAGTATTTT CASSDAGGPTDTQYF
few . TRBJ1-6 TRBV20-1 TGCAGTGCTAGACCGACCACGCCTCCTTCACCCCTCCACTTT CSARPTTPPSPLHF